A selection of T cell receptor beta chains follows, all from one sample in a study of T-cell memory formation after mild COVID-19. Each CDR3 protein is one row after TCRdb ran MiXCR on the 5' RACE reads. This table holds around 250,000 distinct CDR3 sequences, roughly 15% found once. Sequences were obtained from PBMCs or a T cell subset sorted from them (not recorded which). The origin of the receptors is a man in his late teens or twenties who had mild COVID-19 (a few samples of this study predate the infection). Cell type and time point are not known. The CDR3 runs from the conserved cysteine through the conserved F or W. The D gene is left open where the match is weak. Some rows have no size entry. The others give once, few or many, or a class for an expanded clone.

J,D,V,size,DNA,CDR3
TRBJ2-3,NA,TRBV20-1,few,TGCAGTGCTAGACCTTCTAGCGACGGGCAGTATTTT,CSARPSSDGQYF
TRBJ2-3,TRBD1,TRBV4-3,NA,TGCGCCAGCAGCCGGCATATTTCCGGGACAGGGCGGCCAGATACGCAGTATTTT,CASSRHISGTGRPDTQYF
TRBJ2-5,TRBD1,TRBV19,NA,TGTGCCAGTAGGAGGACAGGGTTGGAGACCCAGTACTTC,CASRRTGLETQYF
TRBJ2-7,NA,TRBV11-2,few,TGTGCCAGCAGCTTAGGACAGTCCAGCTCCTACGAGCAGTACTTC,CASSLGQSSSYEQYF
TRBJ1-5,NA,TRBV4-3,NA,TGCGCCAGCAGCCAAGGGGGTAGCAATCAGCCCCAGCATTTT,CASSQGGSNQPQHF
TRBJ1-1,NA,TRBV18,few,TGTGCCAGCTCACCGTTCGACAGCTTGAACACTGAAGCTTTCTTT,CASSPFDSLNTEAFF
TRBJ2-7,NA,TRBV10-2,many,TGCGCCAGCAGTGAGTCGCCCGATTCCTCCTACGAGCAGTACTTC,CASSESPDSSYEQYF
TRBJ2-7,NA,TRBV4-1,few,TGCGCCAGCAGCCAGGAGGGTAAACACGAGCAGTACTTC,CASSQEGKHEQYF
TRBJ1-2,TRBD1,TRBV14,NA,TGTGCCAGCAGAGCGACAGGGGAGGGTAACTATGGCTACACCTTC,CASRATGEGNYGYTF
TRBJ1-1,NA,TRBV11-2,few,TGTGCCAGCAGATTGTCGTTGAACACTGAAGCTTTCTTT,CASRLSLNTEAFF
TRBJ2-3,TRBD1,TRBV7-8,NA,TGTGCCAGCAGCTTAGGAGCAGGGGGAGACGCCCCTCACACAGATACGCAGTATTTT,CASSLGAGGDAPHTDTQYF
TRBJ2-1,TRBD2,TRBV20-1,few,TGCAGTGCTAGAGGGGTTAGCGGGATTGAGCAGTTCTTC,CSARGVSGIEQFF
TRBJ2-7,NA,TRBV14,NA,TGTGCCAGCAGCCAAGAGGGGACTGGTTTTTACGAGCAGTACTTC,CASSQEGTGFYEQYF
TRBJ1-3,NA,TRBV4-3,many,TGCGCCAGCAGCCAAGGGCTTGCCCCCGGAAACACCATATATTTT,CASSQGLAPGNTIYF
TRBJ2-2,NA,TRBV9,NA,TGTGCCAGCAGCGCCGACGGGGAGCTGTTTTTT,CASSADGELFF
TRBJ2-1,NA,TRBV12-3/TRBV12-4,NA,TGTGCCAGCAGTTTAGCGGGGTTTTCCTACAATGAGCAGTTCTTC,CASSLAGFSYNEQFF
TRBJ1-5,NA,TRBV7-2,NA,TGTGCCAGCAGCTTAGGGGGGGTTGGTTCTCAGCCCCAGCATTTT,CASSLGGVGSQPQHF
TRBJ2-1,TRBD1,TRBV11-2,NA,TGTGCCAGCAGCTCCGGGACAGGGGAATACAATGAGCAGTTCTTC,CASSSGTGEYNEQFF
TRBJ2-5,TRBD1,TRBV10-3,few,TGTGCCATCAGGGGGGACAGGGGGATGTTCGAGACCCAGTACTTC,CAIRGDRGMFETQYF
TRBJ2-1,NA,TRBV19,NA,TGTGCCAGTATGCTTGGTTCCTACAATGAGCAGTTCTTC,CASMLGSYNEQFF
TRBJ2-1,TRBD1,TRBV29-1,few,TGCAGCGTTGAAGGGACAGGGAGGTTACCTGACTACAATGAGCAGTTCTTC,CSVEGTGRLPDYNEQFF
TRBJ1-5,NA,TRBV5-1,NA,TGCGCCAGCAGCTTACACTTGAGGGGGGATCAGCCCCAGCATTTT,CASSLHLRGDQPQHF
TRBJ2-7,TRBD2,TRBV5-1,NA,TGCGCCAGCAGCTCCCCGGCGGGGGGGGGCTACGAGCAGTACTTC,CASSSPAGGGYEQYF
TRBJ2-7,TRBD1,TRBV4-2,NA,TGTGCCAGCAGCCAAGAAGGGACAGGGTACTACGAGCAGTACTTC,CASSQEGTGYYEQYF
TRBJ1-2,NA,TRBV10-1,NA,TGCGCCAGCAGTGAGTCGGACGGCAATGGCTACACCTTC,CASSESDGNGYTF
TRBJ2-7,NA,TRBV18,few,TGTGCCAGCTCACCTCCCGGGGTGCGCGAGCAGTACTTC,CASSPPGVREQYF
TRBJ2-7,NA,TRBV7-2,few,TGTGCCAGCATCCACATTTCGGGTCTGACCAACCACGAGCAGTACTTC,CASIHISGLTNHEQYF
TRBJ1-1,NA,TRBV6-5,few,TGTGCCAGCAGCCCGCTTTCGGGCTGGTTCACTGAAGCTTTCTTT,CASSPLSGWFTEAFF
TRBJ1-1,NA,TRBV12-3/TRBV12-4,NA,TGTGCCAGCAGTTTGCAGGTTATGAACACTGAAGCTTTCTTT,CASSLQVMNTEAFF
TRBJ2-2,TRBD2,TRBV11-3,NA,TGTGCCAGCAGCTTACAGGCTAGCGGGGTCCAAGGGGAGCTGTTTTTT,CASSLQASGVQGELFF
TRBJ2-3,NA,TRBV6-6,many,TGTGCCAGCAGTTTCTCCGGGGAAGATACGCAGTATTTT,CASSFSGEDTQYF
TRBJ1-5,NA,TRBV19,NA,TGTGCCAGTAGTTGGGAGGGACCCCAGCCCCAGCATTTT,CASSWEGPQPQHF
TRBJ1-1,NA,TRBV4-1,NA,TGCGCCAGCAGCCTTCCTGGGGCGGGCACTGAAGCTTTCTTT,CASSLPGAGTEAFF
TRBJ2-1,TRBD1,TRBV24-1,NA,TGTGCCACCAAGGACAGGGGGCAGGGGGAGCAGTTCTTC,CATKDRGQGEQFF
TRBJ2-1,TRBD1,TRBV5-1,many,TGCGCCAGCAGCATCGGACAGGGCTATGAGCAGTTCTTC,CASSIGQGYEQFF